This TCR beta chain was recorded in a study of blood T cell repertoires in COVID-19. Methods used by the authors: Estimated nucleated cell counts came from reference gene primer amplification. Here immunoSEQ multiplex PCR was the method, and the copy in TCRdb shows in-frame clones only, minus some. The D gene and trimming were derived from the DNA, and the V and J assignments and clone size from that table. Of fewer than 200,000 clones in the sample, about 87% are singletons; the top ten hold 2.5%. The specimen was peripheral blood. This TCR was recovered from a woman of 80 years or more with COVID-19, enrolled during active disease.

CDR3 nucleotide sequence: TGTGCCAGTAGTATATTACAGCTAAGCAATCAGCCCCAGCATTTT. Translation: CASSILQLSNQPQHF. The chain employs TRBV19 and TRBJ1-5; D not certain. The V end lost 2 bases, the J end lost 1 base, and 9 bases lay between the germline ends. The CDR3 covers 15 residues. Looked up from germline, CDR1 is LNHDA and CDR2 is SQIVND (reference sequence).